This T cell receptor (beta chain) was retrieved from a study of cytomegalovirus exposure and HLA in healthy donors. Amplification used 60 Vbeta primers and 13 Jbeta primers. Assay: immunoSEQ multiplex PCR; the TCRdb copy retains only in-frame clones and omits some. The sample has fewer than 250,000 clones, roughly 80% seen once. Participants comprised healthy donors of bone marrow. In the case of this clone: At the DNA level, this CDR3 is encoded by other sequences in the same sample as well.

The germline CDR1 and CDR2 sequences are MNHEY and SMNVEV (reference sequence). V lost 3 bases to trimming and J lost 4 bases, with 7 bases between them. CDR3 size: 13 residues. What was sequenced was PBMCs. This clonotype was obtained from a man between 25 and 39 years old in good health and CMV-seronegative. The chain couples TRBV27 to TRBJ2-1; the D gene is possibly TRBD1 (5 bases). In DNA form, the CDR3 reads TGTGCCAGCAGTTTTGCAGGGTACAATGAGCAGTTCTTC. It is translated as CASSFAGYNEQFF.